These T cell receptor beta chains were read from a single sample in a study of control samples from healthy donors and cancer patients. Some clones are missing from TCRdb's copy, which holds only in-frame ones; the method was immunoSEQ multiplex PCR. The sample consists of about 120,000 clones, 93% of them appearing once. Sequenced material: blood. Receptors originate from a man aged 25 to 45 in good health. Each CDR3 is given with its conserved first and last residue. D genes are given only for firm matches. Only part of the rows carry a size: once, few, many, or a class if the clone is expanded.

V gene	J gene	clone size	D gene	CDR3 length	CDR3 protein	CDR3 DNA
TRBV19	TRBJ1-1	.	TRBD1	12	CASSIRDREAFF	TGTGCCAGTAGTATCCGGGACAGAGAAGCTTTCTTT
TRBV15	TRBJ1-2	.	TRBD1	17	CATSRDRAGGGSYGYTF	TGTGCCACCAGCAGAGACAGGGCAGGGGGTGGGAGCTATGGCTACACCTTC
TRBV18	TRBJ2-3	.	.	15	CASSSGTKGADTQYF	TGTGCCAGCTCATCAGGGACCAAGGGGGCAGATACGCAGTATTTT
TRBV6-4	TRBJ2-3	.	.	15	CASSDSIRKGDTQYF	TGTGCCAGCAGTGACTCGATACGTAAGGGAGATACGCAGTATTTT
TRBV4-1	TRBJ1-5	.	TRBD1	15	CASSQERQGNQPQHF	TGCGCCAGCAGCCAAGAACGACAGGGGAATCAGCCCCAGCATTTT
TRBV5-4	TRBJ2-3	.	TRBD2	18	CASSLAFGAGGRMDTQYF	TGTGCCAGCAGCTTGGCCTTCGGGGCGGGGGGCCGCATGGATACGCAGTATTTT
TRBV6-5	TRBJ1-1	once	.	14	CASSPQASDTEAFF	TGTGCCAGCAGTCCCCAGGCGTCGGACACTGAAGCTTTCTTT
TRBV11-2	TRBJ2-1	.	TRBD2	17	CASSHRPRGGGYNEQFF	TGTGCCAGCAGTCACAGACCTCGGGGCGGGGGGTACAATGAGCAGTTCTTC
TRBV30	TRBJ2-5	.	.	12	CAWSRPPGTQYF	TGTGCCTGGAGTCGACCCCCGGGGACCCAGTACTTC
TRBV9	TRBJ1-2	.	TRBD1	16	CASSVTQSGGLYGYTF	TGTGCCAGCAGCGTAACCCAGTCAGGGGGCCTCTATGGCTACACCTTC
TRBV6-2/TRBV6-3	TRBJ2-3	.	.	14	CASSYSSGTDTQYF	TGTGCCAGCAGTTACTCGAGTGGCACAGATACGCAGTATTTT
TRBV19	TRBJ1-5	.	.	15	CASSTDLSNNQPQHF	TGTGCCAGTAGTACAGACCTGAGCAACAATCAGCCCCAGCATTTT
TRBV19	TRBJ2-2	once	.	14	CASSIAQYTGELFF	TGTGCCAGTAGTATAGCACAGTACACCGGGGAGCTGTTTTTT
TRBV2	TRBJ2-5	once	TRBD2	14	CASNGLAGEETQYF	TGTGCCAGCAACGGGCTAGCGGGGGAAGAGACCCAGTACTTC
TRBV5-4	TRBJ2-3	few	TRBD2	18	CASSLGLAGGQGTDTQYF	TGTGCCAGCAGCTTGGGGCTAGCGGGGGGGCAGGGTACAGATACGCAGTATTTT
TRBV6-6	TRBJ1-4	.	.	17	CASSHRSLHATNEKLFF	TGTGCCAGCAGTCATAGGTCATTACATGCAACTAATGAAAAACTGTTTTTT
TRBV7-8	TRBJ2-3	.	TRBD2	16	CASSLALAGGRDTQYF	TGTGCCAGCAGCTTAGCTCTGGCGGGGGGACGAGATACGCAGTATTTT